Below are 26 T cell receptor beta chains sequenced from a single sample in a study of cytomegalovirus exposure and HLA in healthy donors. Primers for the PCR totalled 60 Vbeta and 13 Jbeta. TCRdb's table, derived via immunoSEQ multiplex PCR, lists solely in-frame clones and lacks some. The table has 130,000 or so clones, less than 80% seen once. The sequenced sample was PBMCs. These TCRs come from a man aged 40-49 years in good health and CMV-seropositive.

This clone has more than one count but fewer than ten. The rearrangement uses TRBV7-6 and TRBJ2-7, with 8 bases that match TRBD1. Trimming took 5 bases from V and 2 from J; bases not matched to a gene: 11. From germline, CDR1 is SGHVS and CDR2 FNYEAQ. The CDR3 spans 16 residues. The CDR3 is CASSPRTGRRTYEQYF. The CDR3 nucleotides are TGTGCCAGCAGCCCAAGGACAGGGAGAAGGACCTACGAGCAGTACTTC.

This chain links TRBV7-9 with TRBJ1-4, with a possible D match to TRBD1 (6 bases). The V end was cut by 5 bases, the J end by 8 bases, with 18 bases between. Germline lookup yields CDR1 SEHNR and CDR2 FQNEAQ (reference sequence). The CDR3 totals 15 residues. The CDR3: CASSPLRGAEEKLFF. CDR3 DNA sequence: TGTGCCAGCAGCCCCCTCCGGGGGGCAGAAGAAAAACTGTTTTTT.

The J gene is TRBJ1-2, the V gene TRBV28; D not resolved. This CDR3 is 13 amino acids long. The V gene lost 8 bases and the J gene lost 5 bases, with 15 bases spanning the gap. CDR1 and CDR2 from the germline V gene are MDHEN and SYDVKM. CDR3 loop: CASALEGKYGYTF. In DNA form, the CDR3 reads TGTGCCAGCGCGCTGGAGGGCAAGTATGGCTACACCTTC.

This sequence joins TRBV7-6 and TRBJ1-6; a weak D match, TRBD1 (5 bases). CDR1 is SGHVS and CDR2 is FNYEAQ in the germline V gene. V was trimmed by 3 bases and J by 7 bases, leaving 16 bases between them. This CDR3 spans 16 amino acids. CDR3 nucleotide sequence: TGTGCCAGCAGCTTGGCACCTTGGGGGGGGAATTCACCCCTCCACTTT. This translates into CASSLAPWGGNSPLHF.

The V and J genes are TRBV5-4 and TRBJ2-3; D is undetermined. V lost 2 bases and J lost 5, with 9 bases in between. Per the germline V gene, CDR1 is SGHNT and CDR2 is YYREEE (reference sequence). The CDR3 contains 13 residues. The CDR3 DNA sequence: TGTGCCAGCAGCTTAGTGTCGGGAGATACGCAGTATTTT. Protein: CASSLVSGDTQYF.

This sequence joins TRBV5-1 and TRBJ1-1, with 7 bases identical to TRBD1. V shed 4 bases and J 3 bases; nucleotides not matched to a gene: 6. CDR3 size: 14 residues. CDR1 and CDR2 (germline): SGHRS, YFSETQ. CDR3 in amino acids: CASSRGTADTEAFF. CDR3 sequence (DNA): TGCGCCAGCAGCCGGGGGACAGCGGACACTGAAGCTTTCTTT.

This rearrangement joins TRBV29-1 to TRBJ2-7; 7 bases are shared with TRBD1. CDR3 length equals 12 residues. The V and J ends lost 8 bases and 2 bases, in that order; junction bases with no gene match: 6. Looked up from germline, CDR1 is SQVTM and CDR2 is ANQGSEA. This CDR3 reads CSTRDRAYEQYF. CDR3 nucleotides: TGCAGCACCCGGGACAGAGCCTACGAGCAGTACTTC.

The rearrangement joins TRBV2 to TRBJ2-2, with 10 positions matching TRBD1. The CDR3 is 15 residues long. CDR1 and CDR2 from the germline V gene are SNHLY and FYNNEI. The V segment lost 5 bases and the J segment 1 base; nucleotides outside the gene matches: 1. Here the CDR3 reads CASSRDRGNTGELFF. The CDR3 coding sequence is TGTGCCAGCAGTCGGGACAGGGGGAACACCGGGGAGCTGTTTTTT.

The chain uses TRBV7-9 and TRBJ2-7, with a weak D call TRBD1 (6 bases). V shed 3 bases and J shed 3 bases, with 15 bases lying between them. The CDR3 is 15 amino acids. CDR1 and CDR2 (germline): SEHNR, FQNEAQ (reference sequence). CDR3 sequence: CASSFGTGPRYEQYF. CDR3 nucleotides: TGTGCCAGCAGCTTCGGAACAGGGCCTCGCTACGAGCAGTACTTC.

This clone came up once. The V gene is TRBV6-6, the J gene TRBJ1-3; 7 bases map to TRBD1. CDR3 size: 15 residues. J lost 0 bases, V lost 4 bases, and 3 bases had no gene match. In germline, CDR1 is MNHNY, CDR2 SVGAGI (reference sequence). The CDR3 DNA sequence: TGTGCCAGCAGTTCATCAGGGGGCTCTGGAAACACCATATATTTT. Its protein product is CASSSSGGSGNTIYF.

The CDR3 sequence is CASSLNRDRGSGGTRGQFF. The CDR3 nucleotides are TGCGCCAGCAGCTTGAATCGGGACAGGGGCTCCGGGGGGACCCGCGGGCAGTTCTTC. The genes are TRBV5-1 and TRBJ2-1, with 10 bases lining up with TRBD1. V was clipped by 1 base and J by 12 bases; unmatched bases: 22. The CDR3 has 19 amino acids. Germline CDR1 is SGHRS and CDR2 is YFSETQ.

A single count supports this clone. The V and J genes are TRBV27 and TRBJ1-5; unclear D gene. V was shortened by 3 bases and J by 2 bases, with 5 bases between the two germline ends. Germline CDR1 is MNHEY and CDR2 is SMNVEV (reference sequence). The CDR3 sequence is 13 residues long. The CDR3 reads CASSFRGNQPQHF. CDR3 sequence (DNA): TGTGCCAGCAGTTTTCGGGGCAATCAGCCCCAGCATTTT.

This clone was counted a few times. This chain uses TRBV7-9 with TRBJ1-1, with TRBD1 identical over 9 bases. This CDR3 is 16 amino acids long. Germline V gene sequence: CDR1 SEHNR, CDR2 FQNEAQ (reference sequence). J lost 4 bases, V lost 4 bases, and 10 bases had no gene match. For the CDR3, the DNA is TGTGCCAGCAGCTCCCCAGGGACAGGGATGTTCACTGAAGCTTTCTTT. It codes for CASSSPGTGMFTEAFF. The entire variable domain, with the rest obtained from reference TRBV7-9 and TRBJ1-1, is as follows: DTGVSQNPRHKITKRGQNVTFRCDPISEHNRLYWYRQTLGQGPEFLTYFQNEAQLEKSRLLSDRFSAERPKGSFSTLEIQRTEQGDSAMYLCASSSPGTGMFTEAFFGQGTRLTVV.

This chain uses TRBV5-1 with TRBJ1-3, with TRBD1 matching 9 bases. Germline-derived CDR1 and CDR2 are SGHRS and YFSETQ. V lost 2 bases to trimming and J lost 3 bases; unmatched junction nucleotides: 3. The CDR3 sequence is 15 residues long. Here the CDR3 DNA reads TGCGCCAGCAGCTTTGGACAGGGGAATGGAAACACCATATATTTT. This translates into CASSFGQGNGNTIYF. Full variable domain (missing parts from reference TRBV5-1 and TRBJ1-3): KAGVTQTPRYLIKTRGQQVTLSCSPISGHRSVSWYQQTPGQGLQFLFEYFSETQRNKGNFPGRFSGRQFSNSRSEMNVSTLELGDSALYLCASSFGQGNGNTIYFGEGSWLTVV.

This clone was found a few times. This sequence joins TRBV4-2 and TRBJ1-2, with D possibly TRBD1 on 5 matching bases. Deletions cut 0 bases from V and 4 bases from J, with 12 bases between. Germline V lookup: CDR1 LGHNA, CDR2 YNFKEQ. The CDR3 extends over 15 amino acids. The CDR3 DNA follows: TGTGCCAGCAGCCAAGACGGAGGGGCGGGCTATGGCTACACCTTC. This sequence encodes CASSQDGGAGYGYTF.

The V call is TRBV7-9, the J call TRBJ1-6; maybe TRBD1 (5 bases). Germline V gene sequence: CDR1 SEHNR, CDR2 FQNEAQ (reference sequence). V lost 5 bases and J 6 bases, leaving 17 bases between the germline ends. This CDR3 is built from 16 residues. Written as DNA, the CDR3 is TGTGCCAGCAGCCCACCGGGGGAGGTCCCTAATTCACCCCTCCACTTT. It yields the protein CASSPPGEVPNSPLHF.

The chain links TRBV19 to TRBJ2-1, with a weak D call TRBD1 (6 bases). The CDR3 extends over 14 amino acids. The V gene lost 3 bases and the J gene lost 7 bases, with 13 bases spanning the gap. Germline V gives CDR1 LNHDA, CDR2 SQIVND (reference sequence). CDR3 sequence reads: CASSISQGWNEQFF. In nucleotides, the CDR3 is TGTGCCAGTAGTATTAGCCAGGGGTGGAATGAGCAGTTCTTC.

In its sample, this clone was seen a few times. J is TRBJ2-7 and V is TRBV19, with D possibly TRBD2 on 6 matching bases. CDR3 length: 16 amino acids. Germline V gives CDR1 LNHDA, CDR2 SQIVND (reference sequence). V lost 8 bases, J lost 2 bases, and 22 bases lay in between. CDR3 amino acids: CASLGPGRFSTYEQYF. CDR3 in DNA: TGTGCCAGTCTCGGGCCAGGGAGGTTCAGCACCTACGAGCAGTACTTC.

The J gene is TRBJ2-2, the V gene TRBV27; weak D call: TRBD2 (7 bases). The length of the CDR3 is 15 residues. The V gene lost 6 bases and the J gene lost 6 bases, with 17 bases spanning the gap. Germline V CDR1 and CDR2: MNHEY, SMNVEV (reference sequence). This chain's CDR3 is CASRAQGTKPGELFF. In DNA, the CDR3 is TGTGCCAGCAGGGCCCAGGGGACTAAGCCCGGGGAGCTGTTTTTT.

This clone appeared a few times. The chain joins TRBV5-6 to TRBJ2-7, with 8 bases identical to TRBD2. The junction had 4 bases not matched to a gene; V was cut back by 1 base and J by 4 bases. CDR1 is SGHDT, CDR2 YYEEEE, per germline. The CDR3 length is 14 residues. The CDR3 is CASSLLRGAYEQYF. The CDR3 DNA is TGTGCCAGCAGCTTGTTGCGGGGGGCGTACGAGCAGTACTTC.

The V call is TRBV5-4, the J call TRBJ1-2; 8 bases align to TRBD1. Per germline, CDR1 SGHNT and CDR2 YYREEE (reference sequence). The CDR3 covers 15 residues. V shed 6 bases, J shed 2 bases, and the junction held 9 bases outside the gene matches. As DNA, the CDR3 is TGTGCCAGCACCCACCTGAGGACAGGGAACTATGGCTACACCTTC. Its translation is CASTHLRTGNYGYTF.

This chain links TRBV27 with TRBJ1-2; perhaps TRBD1 as D (5 bases). With 1 base removed from V and 4 bases from J, the gap between germline ends came to 13 bases. CDR1 and CDR2 (germline): MNHEY, SMNVEV (reference sequence). The CDR3 is made up of 15 amino acids. For the CDR3, the DNA is TGTGCCAGCAGTTTATTAGCAGGGTCGCGCTATGGCTACACCTTC. This codes for CASSLLAGSRYGYTF.

V is TRBV11-2 and J is TRBJ1-1; no clear D. The germline V gene has CDR1 SGHAT and CDR2 FQNNGV. V lost 1 base to trimming and J lost 2 bases, with 11 bases between them. CDR3 length equals 15 residues. The CDR3 nucleotides read TGTGCCAGCAGCTTAGTTTCCAGGATCAACACTGAAGCTTTCTTT. Amino acids: CASSLVSRINTEAFF.

The chain has TRBV28 and TRBJ2-3; 14 bases agree with TRBD2. The CDR3 runs 20 residues. V was clipped by 3 bases and J by 0 bases; unmatched bases: 11. The germline V gene encodes CDR1 MDHEN and CDR2 SYDVKM. The CDR3, as DNA: TGTGCCAGCAGTTTCCCTTCGGGACTAGCGGGGGCCTCTAGCACAGATACGCAGTATTTT. Protein: CASSFPSGLAGASSTDTQYF.

The chain links TRBV7-2 to TRBJ2-7; 12 nucleotides agree with TRBD2. The CDR3 is 15 amino acids. Germline V lookup: CDR1 SGHTA, CDR2 FQGNSA. J lost 4 bases, V lost 1 base, and 2 bases had no gene match. In nucleotides, the CDR3 is TGTGCCAGCAGCTTAGGACTAGCGGGGGCGTACGAGCAGTACTTC. It codes for CASSLGLAGAYEQYF.

The chain links TRBV5-1 to TRBJ1-2; TRBD1 aligns across 10 bases. J lost 8 bases, V lost 4 bases, and 5 bases had no gene match. This CDR3 is 13 amino acids long. Per germline, CDR1 SGHRS and CDR2 YFSETQ. CDR3 coding DNA: TGCGCCAGCAGCCGAGACAGGGGGCTGGGCTACACCTTC. Protein product: CASSRDRGLGYTF.